This T cell receptor (beta chain) was obtained from a study of prognosis after radiotherapy for stage I lung cancer. For the study at large: After radiotherapy, distant metastases appeared in four patients at a median of around seven months, and more than twelve patients showed no significant progression.

This clonotype was seen ten or more times. By two-round multiplex PCR, the TCR beta CDR3 was amplified from genomic DNA. First-round PCR, the initial amplification, used primers specific to each TRBV and TRBJ gene. Universal primers were what the second PCR round used. TCRdb ran MiXCR on the multiplex PCR reads and lists one entry per CDR3 protein. The sample contains around 30,000 distinct CDR3 sequences, about a third of which appear only once. Trimming removed 6 bases at V and 15 bases at J, with 15 bases between. The germline gives CDR1 SEHNR, CDR2 FQNEAQ (reference sequence). The CDR3 runs to 11 residues.

The clonotype originates from a donor aged 50 or older with non-small cell lung cancer. The chain uses TRBV7-9 and TRBJ2-1; D may match TRBD1 or TRBD2 (5 bases each). The sequenced sample was PBMCs, obtained before or after stereotactic body radiation therapy (not recorded which). CDR3 sequence reads: CASRPGPFGFF. The CDR3 nucleotides are TGTGCCAGCAGGCCGGGGCCATTCGGGTTCTTC.